One sample yielded the 16 T cell receptor beta chains listed below, sequenced in a study of T cell responses to AZD1222 COVID-19 vaccine (dated by TCRdb to about 2021). The time point label of this sample denotes: baseline before first vaccination. The library was built by means of the immunoSEQ multiplex PCR assay. This is the immuneACCESS table as TCRdb keeps it, with only in-frame sequences that have V and J called. A part of the clones is gone; compared with another copy, unresolved V genes explain less than half, and the rest is unexplained. In all, the sample holds tens of thousands of clones, and 65% to 80% of those were seen once. The ten largest account for roughly 7% of the sample. The sequencing here drew on peripheral blood, taken on day 0 of AZD1222 vaccination. All receptors come from an adult in good health.

The J gene is TRBJ2-2, the V gene TRBV5-4, with 7 bases matching TRBD1. The germline V gene encodes CDR1 SGHNT and CDR2 YYREEE (reference sequence). The J segment lost 1 base and the V segment lost 2 bases, leaving 5 bases of the junction unmatched. The CDR3 covers 16 residues. The CDR3 DNA is TGTGCCAGCAGCTTTAACAGGGGCCAGAACACCGGGGAGCTGTTTTTT. Amino acids: CASSFNRGQNTGELFF.

This clone was picked up one time. The chain uses TRBV6-5 and TRBJ1-6; 7 nucleotides line up with TRBD1. The CDR3 extends over 15 amino acids. Germline assignment: CDR1 MNHEY and CDR2 SVGAGI. The junction had 4 bases not matched to a gene; V was cut back by 0 bases and J by 8 bases. For the CDR3, the DNA is TGTGCCAGCAGTTACTCGACAGGGTGGGATTCACCCCTCCACTTT. Translated, it gives CASSYSTGWDSPLHF.

The chain uses TRBV28 and TRBJ2-3; 8 positions match TRBD1. V lost 4 bases and J lost 1; bases outside the gene matches: 7. Germline V lookup: CDR1 MDHEN, CDR2 SYDVKM. The CDR3 spans 16 residues. The CDR3 loop reads CASSSAGGGGTDTQYF. CDR3 nucleotide sequence: TGTGCCAGCAGTTCTGCAGGGGGCGGTGGCACAGATACGCAGTATTTT.

The chain employs TRBV5-1 and TRBJ1-1; D is uncertain. CDR1 is SGHRS, CDR2 YFSETQ, per germline. Trimming stripped 0 bases from V and 5 bases from J, with 14 bases between. The CDR3 consists of 15 residues. CDR3 amino acids: CASSLDGVGRTEAFF. As DNA, the CDR3 is TGCGCCAGCAGCTTGGATGGGGTTGGAAGAACTGAAGCTTTCTTT.

This sequence joins TRBV5-4 and TRBJ2-5; 11 bases map to TRBD2. The CDR3 is made up of 16 amino acids. V lost 0 bases to trimming and J lost 4 bases; unmatched junction nucleotides: 5. Germline CDR1 is SGHNT and CDR2 is YYREEE (reference sequence). In DNA form, the CDR3 reads TGTGCCAGCAGCTTGGACGGTGGGACTAGCGGAGAGACCCAGTACTTC. Its protein is CASSLDGGTSGETQYF.

This clone was seen only a few times. This chain links TRBV27 with TRBJ1-1; a weak D match, TRBD1 (5 bases). CDR1 MNHEY and CDR2 SMNVEV come from the germline V gene (reference sequence). Trimming left V 4 bases short and J 1 base short, with 13 bases between. The CDR3 is 15 amino acids. In DNA form, the CDR3 reads TGTGCCAGCAGTTCCATGACTCAGGGGAACACTGAAGCTTTCTTT. This sequence encodes CASSSMTQGNTEAFF.

This clone was found once. The chain recombines TRBV30 with TRBJ1-5; D gene unclear. Trimming left V 2 bases short and J 9 bases short, with 14 bases between. Germline assignment: CDR1 GTSNPN and CDR2 SVGIG (reference sequence). The CDR3 runs to 13 residues. The CDR3 region is CAWSHDTEWPQHF. The CDR3 bases are TGTGCCTGGAGTCACGACACCGAATGGCCCCAGCATTTT.

This chain uses TRBV3-1 (or the pseudogene TRBV3-2) with TRBJ1-3; D not certain. CDR3 size: 15 residues. The germline gives CDR1 LGHDT, CDR2 YNNKEL (reference sequence). V lost 2 bases and J lost 0, with 8 bases in between. CDR3 protein: CASSQSFFSGNTIYF. The CDR3 nucleotides are TGTGCCAGCAGCCAATCCTTCTTCTCTGGAAACACCATATATTTT.

The rearrangement uses TRBV7-2 and TRBJ2-4, with 15 bases identical to TRBD2. J was trimmed by 10 bases and V by 4 bases; bases with no gene match: 8. This CDR3 has 16 amino acids. Germline CDR1 reads SGHTA; CDR2 reads FQGNSA. The CDR3 region has the DNA TGTGCCAGCAGCTGGGGACTAGCGGGGGGCGCCCAGATTCAGTACTTC. Translating it yields CASSWGLAGGAQIQYF.

This sequence joins TRBV9 and TRBJ2-5; D is undetermined. V lost 0 bases and J lost 5, with 8 bases in between. Germline CDR1 and CDR2: SGDLS and YYNGEE. The CDR3 runs 13 residues. In DNA form, the CDR3 reads TGTGCCAGCAGCGTAGGTCTAGTGGAGACCCAGTACTTC. Its protein product is CASSVGLVETQYF.

The V and J genes are TRBV5-4 and TRBJ2-7, with 11 bases aligning to TRBD2. V was pared by 0 bases and J by 6 bases, with 5 bases of the junction left unmatched. CDR1 is SGHNT, CDR2 YYREEE, per germline (reference sequence). The CDR3 spans 15 residues. The CDR3 bases are TGTGCCAGCAGCTTGGCCGAACTAGCGGGAGCCGAGCAGTACTTC. Translating it yields CASSLAELAGAEQYF. The full variable domain, with the rest looked up from reference TRBV5-4 and TRBJ2-7, is ETGVTQSPTHLIKTRGQQVTLRCSSQSGHNTVSWYQQALGQGPQFIFQYYREEENGRGNFPPRFSGLQFPNYSSELNVNALELDDSALYLCASSLAELAGAEQYFGPGTRLTVT.

The chain carries TRBV6-4 and TRBJ1-2, with 11 bases fitting TRBD1. The CDR3 totals 17 residues. Trimming removed 3 bases from V and 8 bases from J; junction bases left unmatched: 14. CDR1 MRHNA and CDR2 SNTAGT come from the germline V gene. As DNA, the CDR3 is TGTGCCAGCAGTGATTATTTGATTGGACAGGGGGCGCGAGGCTACACCTTC. Protein product: CASSDYLIGQGARGYTF.

CDR3 coding DNA: TGTGCCAGCAGCTTAGCCCTAGGACAGTACAATGAGCAGTTCTTC. Encoded protein: CASSLALGQYNEQFF. The V gene is TRBV11-2, the J gene TRBJ2-1; D may be TRBD1 (6 bases). The CDR3 extends over 15 amino acids. Germline V gene sequence: CDR1 SGHAT, CDR2 FQNNGV. V lost 1 base, J lost 4 bases, and 11 bases lay in between.

This chain links TRBV19 with TRBJ2-7; 7 bases are shared with TRBD1. Germline V lookup: CDR1 LNHDA, CDR2 SQIVND (reference sequence). V gave up 5 bases and J gave up 1 base; unmatched junction bases: 8. CDR3 length equals 15 residues. The CDR3 DNA is TGTGCCAGTAGTGCCCGGGGACAGTTTTCCTACGAGCAGTACTTC. Protein: CASSARGQFSYEQYF. Full variable domain (remainder filled in from reference TRBV19 and TRBJ2-7): DGGITQSPKYLFRKEGQNVTLSCEQNLNHDAMYWYRQDPGQGLRLIYYSQIVNDFQKGDIAEGYSVSREKKESFPLTVTSAQKNPTAFYLCASSARGQFSYEQYFGPGTRLTVT.

The chain employs TRBV30 and TRBJ1-1; TRBD1 matches 7 bases. This CDR3 has 14 residues. Germline-derived CDR1 and CDR2 are GTSNPN and SVGIG (reference sequence). Trimming removed 0 bases from V and 0 bases from J; junction bases left unmatched: 1. The CDR3 sequence: CAWSVGQLNTEAFF. The CDR3 nucleotides are TGTGCCTGGAGTGTGGGACAGTTGAACACTGAAGCTTTCTTT.

The chain recombines TRBV19 with TRBJ2-6, with D possibly matching TRBD2 (5 bases). The V and J ends lost 5 bases and 4 bases respectively, with 12 bases between them. CDR3 length: 15 residues. Germline lookup yields CDR1 LNHDA and CDR2 SQIVND (reference sequence). CDR3 in DNA: TGTGCCAGTAGTTATGCCGGGGAAGGGGCCAACGTCCTGACTTTC. Translated, it gives CASSYAGEGANVLTF.